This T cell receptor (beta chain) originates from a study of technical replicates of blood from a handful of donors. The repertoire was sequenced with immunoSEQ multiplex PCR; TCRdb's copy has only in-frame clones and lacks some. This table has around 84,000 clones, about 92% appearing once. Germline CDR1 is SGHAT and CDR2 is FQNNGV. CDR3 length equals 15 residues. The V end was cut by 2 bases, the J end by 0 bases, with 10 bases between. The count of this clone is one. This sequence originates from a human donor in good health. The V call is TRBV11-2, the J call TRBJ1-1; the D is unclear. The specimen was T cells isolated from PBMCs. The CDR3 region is CASSLRITVNTEAFF. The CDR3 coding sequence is TGTGCCAGCAGCTTACGAATAACGGTGAACACTGAAGCTTTCTTT.